The source of this T cell receptor (beta chain) is a study of control samples from healthy donors and cancer patients. The germline V gene encodes CDR1 SEHNR and CDR2 FQNEAQ (reference sequence). V lost 3 bases and J 7 bases, leaving 4 bases between the germline ends. The CDR3 has 12 amino acids. Assay used: immunoSEQ multiplex PCR; TCRdb lists only in-frame clones, some missing. The table lists more than 90,000 clones, around 89% of them singletons. Sequencing used blood. This rearrangement joins TRBV7-9 to TRBJ1-6; D is unresolved. The TCR comes from a man in his thirties or forties in good health. The CDR3 bases are TGTGCCAGCAGCTTGGGGAATTCACCCCTCCACTTT. It encodes CASSLGNSPLHF.